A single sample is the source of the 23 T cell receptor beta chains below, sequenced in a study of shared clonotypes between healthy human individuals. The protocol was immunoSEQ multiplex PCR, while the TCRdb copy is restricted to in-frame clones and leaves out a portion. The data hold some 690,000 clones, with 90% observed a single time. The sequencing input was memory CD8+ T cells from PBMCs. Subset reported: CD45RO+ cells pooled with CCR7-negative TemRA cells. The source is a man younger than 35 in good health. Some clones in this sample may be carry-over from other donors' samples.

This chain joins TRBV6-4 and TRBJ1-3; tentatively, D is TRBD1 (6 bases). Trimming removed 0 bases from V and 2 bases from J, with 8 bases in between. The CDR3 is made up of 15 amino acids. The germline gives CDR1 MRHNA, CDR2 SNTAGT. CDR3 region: CASSDSTGTGNTIYF. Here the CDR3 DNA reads TGTGCCAGCAGTGACTCGACAGGCACTGGAAACACCATATATTTT.

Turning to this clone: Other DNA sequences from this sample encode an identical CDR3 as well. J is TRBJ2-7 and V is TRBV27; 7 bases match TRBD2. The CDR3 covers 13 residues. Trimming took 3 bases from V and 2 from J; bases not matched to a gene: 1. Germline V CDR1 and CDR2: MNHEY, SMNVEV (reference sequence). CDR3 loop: CASSFGTTYEQYF. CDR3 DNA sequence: TGTGCCAGCAGTTTTGGGACTACCTACGAGCAGTACTTC.

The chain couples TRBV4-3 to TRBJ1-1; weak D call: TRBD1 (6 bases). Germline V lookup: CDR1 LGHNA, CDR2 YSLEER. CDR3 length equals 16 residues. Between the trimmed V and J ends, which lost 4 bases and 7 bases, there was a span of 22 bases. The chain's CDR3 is CASSPDPSMGAGEAFF. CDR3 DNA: TGCGCCAGCAGCCCGGACCCTAGTATGGGGGCCGGTGAAGCTTTCTTT.

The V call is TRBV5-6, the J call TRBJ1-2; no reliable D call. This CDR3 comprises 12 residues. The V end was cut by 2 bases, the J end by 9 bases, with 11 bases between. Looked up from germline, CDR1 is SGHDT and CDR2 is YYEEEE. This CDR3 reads CASSLGRLRYTF. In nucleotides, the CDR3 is TGTGCCAGCAGCTTAGGGCGGCTTCGCTACACCTTC. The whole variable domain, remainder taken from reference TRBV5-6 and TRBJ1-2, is DAGVTQSPTHLIKTRGQQVTLRCSPKSGHDTVSWYQQALGQGPQFIFQYYEEEERQRGNFPDRFSGHQFPNYSSELNVNALLLGDSALYLCASSLGRLRYTFGSGTRLTVV.

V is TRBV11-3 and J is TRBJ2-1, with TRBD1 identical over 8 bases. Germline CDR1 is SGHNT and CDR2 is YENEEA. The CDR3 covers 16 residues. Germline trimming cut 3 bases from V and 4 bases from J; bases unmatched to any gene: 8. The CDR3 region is CASSFKPGTGYNEQFF. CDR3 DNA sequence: TGTGCCAGCAGCTTTAAGCCCGGGACAGGTTACAATGAGCAGTTCTTC.

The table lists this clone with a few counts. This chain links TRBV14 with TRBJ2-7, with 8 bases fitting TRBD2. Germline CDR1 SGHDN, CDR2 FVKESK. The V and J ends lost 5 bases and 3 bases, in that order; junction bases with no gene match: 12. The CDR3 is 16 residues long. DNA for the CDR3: TGTGCCAGCAGCGAAAGCGGGGCGGGAGGCTTCTACGAGCAGTACTTC. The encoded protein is CASSESGAGGFYEQYF.

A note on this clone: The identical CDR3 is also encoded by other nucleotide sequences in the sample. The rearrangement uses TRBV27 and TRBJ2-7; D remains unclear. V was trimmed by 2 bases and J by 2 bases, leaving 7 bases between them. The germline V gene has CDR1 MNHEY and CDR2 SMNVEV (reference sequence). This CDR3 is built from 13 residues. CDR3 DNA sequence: TGTGCCAGCAGTTTACTAGGGACCTACGAGCAGTACTTC. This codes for CASSLLGTYEQYF.

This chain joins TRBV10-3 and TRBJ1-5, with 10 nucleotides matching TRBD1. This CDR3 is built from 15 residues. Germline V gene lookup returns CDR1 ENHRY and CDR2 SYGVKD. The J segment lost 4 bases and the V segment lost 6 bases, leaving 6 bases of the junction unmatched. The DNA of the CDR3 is TGTGCCATCAGCGAAGGGACAGGGGATAATCAGCCCCAGCATTTT. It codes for CAISEGTGDNQPQHF.

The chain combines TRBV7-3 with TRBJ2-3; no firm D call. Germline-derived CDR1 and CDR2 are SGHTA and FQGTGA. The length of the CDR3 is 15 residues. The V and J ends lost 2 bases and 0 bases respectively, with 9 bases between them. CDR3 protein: CASSLAASSTDTQYF. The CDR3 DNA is TGTGCCAGCAGCTTAGCGGCCTCTAGCACAGATACGCAGTATTTT. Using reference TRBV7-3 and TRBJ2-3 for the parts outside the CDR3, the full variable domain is GAGVSQTPSNKVTEKGKYVELRCDPISGHTALYWYRQSLGQGPEFLIYFQGTGAADDSGLPNDRFFAVRPEGSVSTLKIQRTERGDSAVYLCASSLAASSTDTQYFGPGTRLTVL.

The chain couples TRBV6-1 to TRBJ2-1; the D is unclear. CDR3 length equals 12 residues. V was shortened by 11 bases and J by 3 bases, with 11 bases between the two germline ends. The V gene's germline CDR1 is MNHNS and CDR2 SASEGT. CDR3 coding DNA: TGTGCCTCCGGACGGGTCTACAATGAGCAGTTCTTC. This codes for CASGRVYNEQFF.

The CDR3: CATRLRVSRVYGYTF. In nucleotides, the CDR3 is TGTGCCACCCGTTTGAGAGTTAGCAGAGTCTATGGCTACACCTTC. The V and J genes are TRBV6-5 and TRBJ1-2; no clear D gene. Trimming left V 10 bases short and J 4 bases short, with 22 bases between. The CDR3 runs 15 residues. Germline V gene data show CDR1 as MNHEY and CDR2 as SVGAGI.

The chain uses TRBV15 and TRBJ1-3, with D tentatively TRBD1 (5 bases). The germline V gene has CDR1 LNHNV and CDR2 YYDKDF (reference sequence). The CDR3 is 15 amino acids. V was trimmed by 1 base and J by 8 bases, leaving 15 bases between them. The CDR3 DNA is TGTGCCACCAGCAGAGGTCCCAGGGAGGTAGACACCATATATTTT. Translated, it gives CATSRGPREVDTIYF.

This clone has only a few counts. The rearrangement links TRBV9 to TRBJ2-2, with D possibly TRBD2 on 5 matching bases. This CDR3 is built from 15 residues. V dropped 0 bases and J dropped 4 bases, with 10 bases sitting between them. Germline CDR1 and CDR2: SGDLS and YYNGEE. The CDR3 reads CASSVGEIGTGELFF. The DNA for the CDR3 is TGTGCCAGCAGCGTAGGGGAGATCGGCACCGGGGAGCTGTTTTTT.

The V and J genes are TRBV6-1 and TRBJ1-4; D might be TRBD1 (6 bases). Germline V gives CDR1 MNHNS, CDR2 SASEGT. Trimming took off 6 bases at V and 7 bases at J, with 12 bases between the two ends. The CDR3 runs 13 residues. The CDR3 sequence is CASRNREGEKLFF. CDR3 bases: TGTGCCAGCAGAAACAGGGAGGGTGAAAAACTGTTTTTT.

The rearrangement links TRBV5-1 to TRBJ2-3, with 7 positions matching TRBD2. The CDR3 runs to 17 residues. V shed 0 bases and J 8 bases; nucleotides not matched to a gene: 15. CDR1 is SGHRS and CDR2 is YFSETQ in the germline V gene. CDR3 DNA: TGCGCCAGCAGCTTGGTGGCTAGCGGACTATGGCGGGCTACGCAGTATTTT. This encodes CASSLVASGLWRATQYF.

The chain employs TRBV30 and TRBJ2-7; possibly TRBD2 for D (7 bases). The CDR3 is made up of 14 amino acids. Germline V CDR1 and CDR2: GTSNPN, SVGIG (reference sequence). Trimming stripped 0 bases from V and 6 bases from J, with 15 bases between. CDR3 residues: CAWSVGGGASEQYF. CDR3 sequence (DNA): TGTGCCTGGAGTGTAGGGGGGGGCGCTAGCGAGCAGTACTTC. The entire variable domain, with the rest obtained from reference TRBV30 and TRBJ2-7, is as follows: SQTIHQWPATLVQPVGSPLSLECTVEGTSNPNLYWYRQAAGRGLQLLFYSVGIGQISSEVPQNLSASRPQDRQFILSSKKLLLSDSGFYLCAWSVGGGASEQYFGPGTRLTVT.

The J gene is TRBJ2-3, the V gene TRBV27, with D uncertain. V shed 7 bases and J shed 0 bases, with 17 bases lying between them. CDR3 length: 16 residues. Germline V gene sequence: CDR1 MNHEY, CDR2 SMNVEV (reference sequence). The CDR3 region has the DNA TGTGCCAGCAAGGTATTTTCGGATCCGAGCACAGATACGCAGTATTTT. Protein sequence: CASKVFSDPSTDTQYF.

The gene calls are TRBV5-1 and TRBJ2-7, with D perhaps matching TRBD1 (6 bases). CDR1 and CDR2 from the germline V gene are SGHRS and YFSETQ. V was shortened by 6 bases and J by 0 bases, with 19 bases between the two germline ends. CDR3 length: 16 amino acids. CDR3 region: CASKLSGVPSSYEQYF. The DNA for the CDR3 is TGCGCCAGCAAACTCTCAGGGGTCCCCAGCTCCTACGAGCAGTACTTC.

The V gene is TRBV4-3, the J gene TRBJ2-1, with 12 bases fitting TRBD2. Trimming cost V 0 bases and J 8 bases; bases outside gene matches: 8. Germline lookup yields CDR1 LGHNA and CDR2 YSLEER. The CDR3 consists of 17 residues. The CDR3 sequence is CASSQDTMRLAGDEQFF. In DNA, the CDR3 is TGCGCCAGCAGCCAAGATACCATGCGACTAGCGGGGGATGAGCAGTTCTTC.

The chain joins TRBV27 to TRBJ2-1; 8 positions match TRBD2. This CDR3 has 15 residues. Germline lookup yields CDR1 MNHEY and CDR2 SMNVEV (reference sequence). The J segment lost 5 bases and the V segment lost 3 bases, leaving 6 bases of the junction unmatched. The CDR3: CASSLWTSPDNEQFF. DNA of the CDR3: TGTGCCAGCAGTTTGTGGACTAGCCCGGACAATGAGCAGTTCTTC.

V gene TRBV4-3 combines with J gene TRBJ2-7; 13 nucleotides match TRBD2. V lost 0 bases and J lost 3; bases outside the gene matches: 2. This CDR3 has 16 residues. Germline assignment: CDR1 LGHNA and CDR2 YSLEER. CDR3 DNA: TGCGCCAGCAGCCAAGAATGGACTAGCGGGAGCTACGAGCAGTACTTC. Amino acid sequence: CASSQEWTSGSYEQYF.

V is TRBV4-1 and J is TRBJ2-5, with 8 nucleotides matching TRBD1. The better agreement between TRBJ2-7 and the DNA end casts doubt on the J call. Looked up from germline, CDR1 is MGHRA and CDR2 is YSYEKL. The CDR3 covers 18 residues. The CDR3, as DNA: TGCGCCAGCAGCCAAGATCTATCTGGGCAGGGGGCTTTTTACGAGCAGTACTTC. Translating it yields CASSQDLSGQGAFYEQYF.

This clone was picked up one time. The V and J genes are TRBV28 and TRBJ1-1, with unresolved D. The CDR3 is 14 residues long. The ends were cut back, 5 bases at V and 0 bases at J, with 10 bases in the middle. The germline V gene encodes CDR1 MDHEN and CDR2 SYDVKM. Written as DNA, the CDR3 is TGTGCCAGCAGTGTACCCCTTATGAACACTGAAGCTTTCTTT. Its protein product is CASSVPLMNTEAFF.